The rows below give T cell receptor beta chains drawn from one sample of a study of T cell changes during pregnancy in multiple sclerosis. Method: immunoSEQ multiplex PCR; TCRdb's copy keeps in-frame clones and lacks some. The data hold tens of thousands of clones, with over 75% observed a single time. The material was CD8+ T cells from peripheral blood mononuclear cells, obtained in the third trimester of pregnancy. The receptor source for this set is a female donor with multiple sclerosis, enrolled in a pregnancy study. CDR3s include the opening cysteine and the closing phenylalanine or tryptophan. D genes are given only for firm matches. A row's size may be missing; if present it is once, few, many or a size class.

d_call | j_call | v_call | clone_size | cdr3_nt | cdr3_aa
NA | TRBJ2-3 | TRBV9 | NA | TGTGCCAGCAGCGCTGGGGACTTCCGAACGCAGTATTTT | CASSAGDFRTQYF
NA | TRBJ2-7 | TRBV6-6 | NA | TGTGCCAGCAGTTACGTACAGGGAGCCTACGAGCAGTACTTC | CASSYVQGAYEQYF
NA | TRBJ2-1 | TRBV19 | NA | TGTGCCAGTAGTAACGGGGACAATGAGCAGTTCTTC | CASSNGDNEQFF
NA | TRBJ2-7 | TRBV27 | NA | TGTGCCAGCAGTTTGTCGGTGGAGGCCGAGCAGTACTTC | CASSLSVEAEQYF
NA | TRBJ2-1 | TRBV7-9 | NA | TGTGCCAGCAGCTTTACGGGATCCTATGAGCAGTTCTTC | CASSFTGSYEQFF
NA | TRBJ1-2 | TRBV28 | NA | TGTGCCAGCAGACCCCGACCCGGGTTCTCCTATGGCTACACCTTC | CASRPRPGFSYGYTF
NA | TRBJ1-3 | TRBV2 | NA | TGTGCCAGCAGTCCCGGAACAGGGCCTGGAAACACCATATATTTT | CASSPGTGPGNTIYF
TRBD1 | TRBJ2-7 | TRBV4-1 | NA | TGCGCCAGCAGCCAGCTGACAGGGCCCCTGGGCTACGAGCAGTACTTC | CASSQLTGPLGYEQYF
NA | TRBJ1-2 | TRBV5-3 | NA | TGTGCCAGAAGCTTAAGCCCAGGGTTGTTTAACTATGGCTACACCTTC | CARSLSPGLFNYGYTF
NA | TRBJ2-4 | TRBV4-2 | NA | TGTGCCAGCAGCCAAGAGGAGGCAAATCTAGCCAAAAACATTCAGTACTTC | CASSQEEANLAKNIQYF
TRBD1 | TRBJ2-7 | TRBV29-1 | NA | TGCAGCGTTGCGACAGGGGAGGACTACGAGCAGTACTTC | CSVATGEDYEQYF
NA | TRBJ1-5 | TRBV19 | NA | TGTGCCAGTAGTATAGTTCAGGGGTACGTCTCCAATCAGCCCCAGCATTTT | CASSIVQGYVSNQPQHF
NA | TRBJ2-1 | TRBV7-6 | NA | TGTGCCAGCAGCTTAGCTGTGACAGCTTACAATGAGCAGTTCTTC | CASSLAVTAYNEQFF
NA | TRBJ1-2 | TRBV9 | NA | TGTGCCAGCAGCCCAGGGACAACGTATGGCTACACCTTC | CASSPGTTYGYTF
NA | TRBJ1-1 | TRBV27 | NA | TGTGCCAGCATCCACATTCACGAAGCTTTCTTT | CASIHIHEAFF
NA | TRBJ1-5 | TRBV30 | NA | TGTGCCTGGAGTGTTGGGGACTTCAGCAATCAGCCCCAGCATTTT | CAWSVGDFSNQPQHF
NA | TRBJ1-5 | TRBV5-1 | NA | TGCGCCAGCAGCCTTTCAGGGGTTAGCAATCAGCCCCAGCATTTT | CASSLSGVSNQPQHF
NA | TRBJ1-1 | TRBV30 | NA | TGTGCCTGGAGTGCGCGGAATGAAGCTTTCTTT | CAWSARNEAFF
NA | TRBJ1-1 | TRBV25-1 | few | TGTGCCAGCAGCGACATGAACACTGAAGCTTTCTTT | CASSDMNTEAFF
TRBD1 | TRBJ1-1 | TRBV6-1 | NA | TGTGCCAGCAGTCGGGACAGAGAGAACACTGAAGCTTTCTTT | CASSRDRENTEAFF
TRBD1 | TRBJ2-1 | TRBV28 | NA | TGTGCCAGCAGTTTCGCCTTTTGGGAACAGGGGTCGGGCAATGAGCAGTTCTTC | CASSFAFWEQGSGNEQFF
TRBD2 | TRBJ2-3 | TRBV6-4 | NA | TGTGCCAGCAGTGACTCCCCTAGCGGGGGTCCAGATACGCAGTATTTT | CASSDSPSGGPDTQYF
TRBD1 | TRBJ2-7 | TRBV6-1 | NA | TGTGCCAGCAGTGAACCCCGGGACAGTGTCTCCGAGCAGTACTTC | CASSEPRDSVSEQYF
NA | TRBJ2-1 | TRBV18 | many | TGTGCCAGCTCACCTGGACAGTTGAACAATGAGCAGTTCTTC | CASSPGQLNNEQFF
NA | TRBJ1-4 | TRBV7-8 | NA | TGTGCCAGCAGCCCCCGACTGTTTGCAACTAATGAAAAACTGTTTTTT | CASSPRLFATNEKLFF
NA | TRBJ1-1 | TRBV19 | NA | TGTGCCACCAGATTGGGGAGTACTGAAGCTTTCTTT | CATRLGSTEAFF
NA | TRBJ1-2 | TRBV4-2 | NA | TGTGCCAGCAGCCAAGAGGAGGGGAACTATGGCTACACCTTC | CASSQEEGNYGYTF
NA | TRBJ2-2 | TRBV27 | NA | TGTGCCAGCAGTTTATCCCCGGTCGGGGAGCTGTTTTTT | CASSLSPVGELFF
NA | TRBJ1-1 | TRBV5-1 | NA | TGCGCCAGCAGCTTACGGACGGGGACTGAAGCTTTCTTT | CASSLRTGTEAFF